The 26 T cell receptor beta chains below all came from one sample that was sequenced in a study of T cells in Graves' hyperthyroidism and ophthalmopathy. Using RNA transcripts as the source, TCR beta CDR3 regions were amplified. The HTBI primer set was used in a first-round RT-PCR of the TCR CDR3. One entry per CDR3 protein results from TCRdb running MiXCR on the multiplex PCR reads. The sample yields about 580,000 distinct CDR3 sequences, about 43% seen once. The material sequenced was peripheral blood or thyroid tissue (not recorded which). The receptors stem from a woman aged 18-29 years with Graves' hyperthyroidism.

J is TRBJ1-3 and V is TRBV5-1; 7 bases match TRBD1. The V segment lost 2 bases and the J segment 7 bases; nucleotides outside the gene matches: 12. Germline CDR1 reads SGHRS; CDR2 reads YFSETQ. This CDR3 spans 16 amino acids. CDR3 sequence: CASSLRDSANGNTIYF. The CDR3 bases are TGCGCCAGCAGCTTAAGGGACAGCGCCAATGGGAACACCATATATTTT.

The chain has TRBV7-9 and TRBJ2-2, with 12 bases lining up with TRBD2. This CDR3 has 18 amino acids. V shed 2 bases, J shed 5 bases, and the junction held 9 bases outside the gene matches. Germline values: CDR1 SEHNR, CDR2 FQNEAQ (reference sequence). CDR3 in amino acids: CASSLYPGLAGSTGELFF. In DNA form, the CDR3 reads TGTGCCAGCAGCTTATACCCGGGACTAGCGGGCTCGACCGGGGAGCTGTTTTTT.

This clonotype turned up a few times. The chain is built from TRBV9 and TRBJ2-7, with no clear D. There are 13 residues in the CDR3. The germline V gene has CDR1 SGDLS and CDR2 YYNGEE. The V end was cut by 5 bases, the J end by 1 base, with 10 bases between. In nucleotides, the CDR3 is TGTGCCAGCAGTTACCCGGGTTCCTACGAGCAGTACTTC. This gives the protein CASSYPGSYEQYF.

The rearrangement uses TRBV4-3 and TRBJ2-7, with D perhaps given as TRBD1 or TRBD2 (5 bases each). The germline V gene encodes CDR1 LGHNA and CDR2 YSLEER. This CDR3 contains 15 residues. With 0 bases removed from V and 3 bases from J, the gap between germline ends came to 12 bases. The CDR3 DNA reads TGCGCCAGCAGCCAAGATCGGGGCGCCAACTACGAGCAGTACTTC. Protein product: CASSQDRGANYEQYF.

This clonotype was found many times. The CDR3 reads CSARDTEETQYF. CDR3 coding DNA: TGCAGTGCTAGGGACACCGAAGAGACCCAGTACTTC. The gene calls are TRBV20-1 and TRBJ2-5, with a possible D match to TRBD1 (5 bases). This CDR3 contains 12 residues. Germline-derived CDR1 and CDR2 are DFQATT and SNEGSKA (reference sequence). The V end lost 3 bases, the J end lost 3 bases, and 8 bases lay between the germline ends.

This chain joins TRBV15 and TRBJ2-7, with D unclear. CDR1 and CDR2 from the germline V gene are LNHNV and YYDKDF (reference sequence). This CDR3 is built from 14 residues. With 1 base removed from V and 2 bases from J, the gap between germline ends came to 9 bases. CDR3 DNA: TGTGCCACCAGCAGAGCTTCGACACCCTACGAGCAGTACTTC. It specifies CATSRASTPYEQYF.

The chain uses TRBV5-1 and TRBJ2-5, with a tentative D call TRBD2 (7 bases). The CDR3 has 16 amino acids. Trimming pared 4 bases from V and 4 bases from J, leaving 20 bases between. Germline V gene data show CDR1 as SGHRS and CDR2 as YFSETQ. CDR3 DNA sequence: TGCGCCAGCAGCCGGGGGGACATCCAAAGGGGAGAGACCCAGTACTTC. Its protein product is CASSRGDIQRGETQYF. Full variable domain (rest looked up from reference TRBV5-1 and TRBJ2-5): KAGVTQTPRYLIKTRGQQVTLSCSPISGHRSVSWYQQTPGQGLQFLFEYFSETQRNKGNFPGRFSGRQFSNSRSEMNVSTLELGDSALYLCASSRGDIQRGETQYFGPGTRLLVL.

This clonotype was picked up many times. The chain employs TRBV6-2 or TRBV6-3 and TRBJ1-1; D gene unclear. The CDR3 spans 12 residues. CDR1 and CDR2 (germline): MNHEY, SVGEGT. Trimming removed 3 bases at V and 5 bases at J, with 7 bases between. The CDR3, as DNA: TGTGCCAGCAGTTATCGGTGGACTGAAGCTTTCTTT. Translation gives CASSYRWTEAFF.

A remark on this clonotype: A clone one base away is much larger, so this may be a read error. The rearrangement joins TRBV28 to TRBJ1-2, with TRBD1 matching over 9 bases. This CDR3 spans 17 amino acids. Germline V gene data show CDR1 as MDHEN and CDR2 as SYDVKM. The CDR3: CASRTLAPGQGAYGYNF. Written as DNA, the CDR3 is TGTGCCAGCAGGACATTAGCGCCGGGACAGGGTGCCTATGGCTACAACTTC.

This clonotype was recorded at least ten times. V usage is TRBV7-6 and J usage is TRBJ2-7; D remains unclear. The CDR3 is made up of 15 amino acids. The germline gives CDR1 SGHVS, CDR2 FNYEAQ. Trimming removed 1 base from V and 6 bases from J, with 16 bases in between. The CDR3 DNA follows: TGTGCCAGCAGCTTAGGGGTCGGCTCCCCCTTCGAGCAGTACTTC. Residues: CASSLGVGSPFEQYF.

The table lists this clonotype with many counts. The gene calls are TRBV7-6 and TRBJ1-4; the match to TRBD1 covers 8 bases. The V and J ends lost 5 bases and 4 bases, in that order; junction bases with no gene match: 6. Germline V lookup: CDR1 SGHVS, CDR2 FNYEAQ. This CDR3 comprises 15 residues. CDR3: CASSRRTGINEKLFF. The CDR3 coding sequence is TGTGCCAGCAGCCGTCGGACAGGGATTAATGAAAAACTGTTTTTT.

The chain links TRBV20-1 to TRBJ1-1; D call uncertain. Looked up from germline, CDR1 is DFQATT and CDR2 is SNEGSKA (reference sequence). Trimming stripped 3 bases from V and 1 base from J, with 6 bases between. This CDR3 contains 12 residues. In nucleotides, the CDR3 is TGCAGTGCTAGTGCTGGGAACACTGAAGCTTTCTTT. Its translation: CSASAGNTEAFF.

At least ten counts were recorded for this clonotype. This chain joins TRBV12-3 or TRBV12-4 and TRBJ1-2; D not resolved. The CDR3 is 11 residues long. Trimming pared 5 bases from V and 4 bases from J, leaving 5 bases between. The CDR3 sequence: CASSNSYGYTF. The CDR3, as DNA: TGTGCCAGCAGTAACAGCTATGGCTACACCTTC.

There are many counts of this clonotype. The CDR3 spells CATEDYVNEQFF. As DNA, the CDR3 is TGTGCCACAGAGGACTACGTCAATGAGCAGTTCTTC. V gene TRBV2 combines with J gene TRBJ2-1; perhaps TRBD2 as D (6 bases). The V gene's germline CDR1 is SNHLY and CDR2 FYNNEI. Deletions cut 10 bases from V and 6 bases from J, with 13 bases between. The CDR3 sequence is 12 residues long.

This clonotype was observed at least ten times. The rearrangement joins TRBV12-3 or TRBV12-4 to TRBJ1-1, with D uncertain. The ends were cut back, 1 base at V and 1 base at J, with 4 bases in the middle. The CDR3 has 13 amino acids. The CDR3 here is CASSLVRNTEAFF. CDR3 nucleotides: TGTGCCAGCAGTTTAGTACGGAACACTGAAGCTTTCTTT.

The chain is built from TRBV24-1 and TRBJ2-1, with a possible D match to TRBD1 (6 bases). The CDR3 length is 15 residues. Trimming removed 4 bases from V and 6 bases from J, with 15 bases in between. Germline loops: CDR1 KGHDR, CDR2 SFDVKD. This CDR3 reads CATSDSSTGPNEQFF. The CDR3 DNA reads as TGTGCCACCAGTGACTCCTCGACAGGTCCCAATGAGCAGTTCTTC.

This clonotype was recorded at least ten times. The chain couples TRBV19 to TRBJ2-5; TRBD2 matches at 7 bases. This CDR3 region has 15 residues. With 3 bases clipped from V and 5 bases from J, the junction kept 9 bases outside the gene matches. CDR1 LNHDA and CDR2 SQIVND come from the germline V gene (reference sequence). CDR3 region: CASSIGTGGVETQYF. Written as DNA, the CDR3 is TGTGCCAGTAGTATTGGAACGGGAGGTGTTGAGACCCAGTACTTC.

The chain couples TRBV5-5 to TRBJ1-6; D unresolved. The V end was cut by 4 bases, the J end by 7 bases, with 15 bases between. Per germline, CDR1 SGHKS and CDR2 YYEKEE (reference sequence). The CDR3 is 15 residues long. CDR3 DNA sequence: TGTGCCAGCAGCCTTTTGGCCGAGGAGAATTCACCCCTCCACTTT. This sequence encodes CASSLLAEENSPLHF.

This clonotype was picked up one time. The chain carries TRBV29-1 and TRBJ2-7; 15 bases match TRBD2. From germline, CDR1 is SQVTM and CDR2 ANQGSEA. After removal of 6 bases from V and 5 bases from J, the junction contained 5 bases not matched to a gene. This CDR3 comprises 14 residues. CDR3 region: CSVVRTSGRDEQYF. The CDR3 region has the DNA TGCAGCGTCGTGAGGACTAGCGGGAGGGACGAGCAGTACTTC.

The chain uses TRBV2 and TRBJ1-2; D is ambiguous. Germline assignment: CDR1 SNHLY and CDR2 FYNNEI. Trimming took off 6 bases at V and 8 bases at J, with 16 bases between the two ends. The CDR3 covers 13 residues. CDR3 protein: CASSRRLAGGYTF. The CDR3 DNA reads as TGTGCCAGCAGCCGCCGATTAGCGGGAGGCTACACCTTC.

This clonotype has a count of ten or more. V gene TRBV4-1 combines with J gene TRBJ1-5; TRBD1 might be the D (5 bases). Germline loops: CDR1 MGHRA, CDR2 YSYEKL. The CDR3 is 16 residues long. V lost 4 bases and J lost 4, with 17 bases in between. CDR3 DNA sequence: TGCGCCAGCAGCCTGGATGGGGGGAACGTTAATCAGCCCCAGCATTTT. Protein product: CASSLDGGNVNQPQHF.

The chain links TRBV14 to TRBJ2-2, with TRBD2 matching over 7 bases. Trimming at V came to 4 bases and at J to 4 bases, leaving 6 bases not matched to a gene. Germline CDR1 is SGHDN and CDR2 is FVKESK. The length of the CDR3 is 15 residues. The CDR3 region is CASSPSGAATGELFF. DNA for the CDR3: TGTGCCAGCAGCCCCAGCGGGGCCGCCACCGGGGAGCTGTTTTTT.

This clonotype has a count of ten or more. The CDR3 coding sequence is TGTGCCAGCAGCTTGGGGACAGGGACGTTTCTAAGCCAGTACTTC. Amino acid sequence: CASSLGTGTFLSQYF. The chain couples TRBV5-6 to TRBJ2-5; 8 bases are shared with TRBD1. Germline V gene data show CDR1 as SGHDT and CDR2 as YYEEEE. The CDR3 runs to 15 residues. V lost 0 bases to trimming and J lost 10 bases; unmatched junction nucleotides: 11. The full variable domain, with the rest looked up from reference TRBV5-6 and TRBJ2-5, is DAGVTQSPTHLIKTRGQQVTLRCSPKSGHDTVSWYQQALGQGPQFIFQYYEEEERQRGNFPDRFSGHQFPNYSSELNVNALLLGDSALYLCASSLGTGTFLSQYFGPGTRLLVL.

The chain recombines TRBV4-1 with TRBJ2-7; no firm D call. This CDR3 is built from 13 residues. V was shortened by 1 base and J by 2 bases, with 6 bases between the two germline ends. Germline CDR1 reads MGHRA; CDR2 reads YSYEKL. CDR3: CASSQGVAYEQYF. In DNA, the CDR3 is TGCGCCAGCAGCCAAGGGGTAGCCTACGAGCAGTACTTC.

Ten or more counts support this clonotype. This chain's CDR3 is CSARQGFYNQPQHF. CDR3 nucleotide sequence: TGCAGTGCTAGACAGGGGTTTTACAATCAGCCCCAGCATTTT. The V gene is TRBV20-1, the J gene TRBJ1-5; TRBD1 is a possible D gene (6 bases). Germline V CDR1 and CDR2: DFQATT, SNEGSKA (reference sequence). V lost 2 bases to trimming and J lost 3 bases, with 11 bases between them. The CDR3 spans 14 residues.

The V and J genes are TRBV29-1 and TRBJ1-1; D not resolved. The ends were cut back, 8 bases at V and 1 base at J, with 20 bases in the middle. The CDR3 consists of 15 residues. Germline lookup yields CDR1 SQVTM and CDR2 ANQGSEA. In nucleotides, the CDR3 is TGCAGCTCCCGGGCAGAGGTGTGGGGGAACACTGAAGCTTTCTTT. Encoded protein: CSSRAEVWGNTEAFF. The full variable domain, with the rest looked up from reference TRBV29-1 and TRBJ1-1, is SAVISQKPSRDICQRGTSLTIQCQVDSQVTMMFWYRQQPGQSLTLIATANQGSEATYESGFVIDKFPISRPNLTFSTLTVSNMSPEDSSIYLCSSRAEVWGNTEAFFGQGTRLTVV.